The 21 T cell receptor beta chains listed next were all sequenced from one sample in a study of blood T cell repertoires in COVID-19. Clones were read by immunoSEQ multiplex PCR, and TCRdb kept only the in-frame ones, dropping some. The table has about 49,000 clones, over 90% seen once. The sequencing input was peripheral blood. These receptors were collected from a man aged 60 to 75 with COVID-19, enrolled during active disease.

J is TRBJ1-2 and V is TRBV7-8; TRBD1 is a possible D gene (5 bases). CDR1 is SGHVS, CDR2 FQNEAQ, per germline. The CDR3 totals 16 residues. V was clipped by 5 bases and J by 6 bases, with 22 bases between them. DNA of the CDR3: TGTGCCAGCAGCCAGGCTGGACATATAGGAAATCATGGCTACACCTTC. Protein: CASSQAGHIGNHGYTF.

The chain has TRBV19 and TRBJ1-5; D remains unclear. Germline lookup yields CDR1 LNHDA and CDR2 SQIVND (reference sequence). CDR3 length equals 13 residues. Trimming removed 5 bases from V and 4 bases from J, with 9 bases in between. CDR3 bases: TGTGCCAGTAGTGATCGGGGAAATCAGCCCCAGCATTTT. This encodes CASSDRGNQPQHF.

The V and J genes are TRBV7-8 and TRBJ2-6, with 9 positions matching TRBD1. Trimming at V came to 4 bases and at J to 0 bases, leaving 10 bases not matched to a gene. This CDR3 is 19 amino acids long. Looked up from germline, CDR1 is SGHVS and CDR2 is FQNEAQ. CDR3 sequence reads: CASSSGQGRRPSGANVLTF. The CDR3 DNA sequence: TGTGCCAGCAGCTCTGGACAGGGGAGGAGACCCTCTGGGGCCAACGTCCTGACTTTC.

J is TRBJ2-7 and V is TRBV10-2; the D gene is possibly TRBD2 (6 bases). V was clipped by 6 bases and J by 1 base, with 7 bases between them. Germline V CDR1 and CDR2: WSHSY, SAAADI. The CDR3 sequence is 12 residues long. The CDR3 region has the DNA TGCGCCAGCAGGGGGGGTTCCTACGAGCAGTACTTC. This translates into CASRGGSYEQYF.

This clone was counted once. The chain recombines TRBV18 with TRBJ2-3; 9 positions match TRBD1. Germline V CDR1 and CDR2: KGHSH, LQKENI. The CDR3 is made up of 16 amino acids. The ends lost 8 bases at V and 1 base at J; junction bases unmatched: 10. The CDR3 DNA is TGTGCCAGCGCAGACAAACAGGGGGCCGGCACAGATACGCAGTATTTT. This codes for CASADKQGAGTDTQYF.

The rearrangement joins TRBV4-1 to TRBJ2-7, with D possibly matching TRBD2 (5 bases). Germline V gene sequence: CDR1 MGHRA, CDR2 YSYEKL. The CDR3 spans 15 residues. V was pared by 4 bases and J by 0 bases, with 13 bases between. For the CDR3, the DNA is TGCGCCAGCAGCCCGTCGGGATACCCCTCCTACGAGCAGTACTTC. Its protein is CASSPSGYPSYEQYF.

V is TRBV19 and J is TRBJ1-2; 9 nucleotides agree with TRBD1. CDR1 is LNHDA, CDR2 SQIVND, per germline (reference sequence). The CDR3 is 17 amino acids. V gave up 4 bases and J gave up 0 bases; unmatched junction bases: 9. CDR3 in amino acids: CASSNRDRAPSNYGYTF. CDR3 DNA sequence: TGTGCCAGTAGTAACCGGGACAGGGCCCCCTCTAACTATGGCTACACCTTC.

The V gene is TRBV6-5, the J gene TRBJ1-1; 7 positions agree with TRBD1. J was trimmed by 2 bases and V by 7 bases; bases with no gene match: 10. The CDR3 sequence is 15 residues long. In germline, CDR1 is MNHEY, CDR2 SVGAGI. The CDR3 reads CASIPGQGGNTEAFF. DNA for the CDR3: TGTGCCAGCATCCCCGGCCAGGGGGGAAACACTGAAGCTTTCTTT.

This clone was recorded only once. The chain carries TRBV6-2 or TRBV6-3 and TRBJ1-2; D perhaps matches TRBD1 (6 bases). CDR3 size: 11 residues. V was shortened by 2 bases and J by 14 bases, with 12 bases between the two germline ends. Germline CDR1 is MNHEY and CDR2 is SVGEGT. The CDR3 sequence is CASSYPTGWTF. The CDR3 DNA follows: TGTGCCAGCAGTTACCCAACAGGGTGGACCTTC.

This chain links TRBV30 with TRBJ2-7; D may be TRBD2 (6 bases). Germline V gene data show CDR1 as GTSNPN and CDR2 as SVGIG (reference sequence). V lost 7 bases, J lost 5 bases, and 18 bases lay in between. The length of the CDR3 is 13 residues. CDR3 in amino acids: CALVGGDVHEQYF. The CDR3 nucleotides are TGTGCCTTAGTAGGAGGGGATGTCCACGAGCAGTACTTC.

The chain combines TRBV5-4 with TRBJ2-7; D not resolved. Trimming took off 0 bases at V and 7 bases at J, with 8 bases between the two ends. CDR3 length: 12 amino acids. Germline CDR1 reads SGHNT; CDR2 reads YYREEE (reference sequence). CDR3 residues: CASSLEQTEQYF. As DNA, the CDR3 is TGTGCCAGCAGCTTGGAACAGACAGAGCAGTACTTC.

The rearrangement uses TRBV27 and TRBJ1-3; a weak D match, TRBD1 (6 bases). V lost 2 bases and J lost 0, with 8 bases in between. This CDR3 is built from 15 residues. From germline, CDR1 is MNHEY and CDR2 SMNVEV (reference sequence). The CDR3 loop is CASSLQGSSGNTIYF. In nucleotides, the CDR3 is TGTGCCAGCAGTTTACAGGGGAGCTCTGGAAACACCATATATTTT.

The DNA for the CDR3 is TGTGCCAGCAGCCGGGACTTAACTTCCTACGAGCAGTACTTC. Its protein product is CASSRDLTSYEQYF. This rearrangement joins TRBV5-4 to TRBJ2-7, with D possibly being TRBD2 (6 bases). V was pared by 4 bases and J by 1 base, with 12 bases between. Looked up from germline, CDR1 is SGHNT and CDR2 is YYREEE (reference sequence). This CDR3 is built from 14 residues. Supplemented by reference TRBV5-4 and TRBJ2-7, the full variable domain reads ETGVTQSPTHLIKTRGQQVTLRCSSQSGHNTVSWYQQALGQGPQFIFQYYREEENGRGNFPPRFSGLQFPNYSSELNVNALELDDSALYLCASSRDLTSYEQYFGPGTRLTVT.

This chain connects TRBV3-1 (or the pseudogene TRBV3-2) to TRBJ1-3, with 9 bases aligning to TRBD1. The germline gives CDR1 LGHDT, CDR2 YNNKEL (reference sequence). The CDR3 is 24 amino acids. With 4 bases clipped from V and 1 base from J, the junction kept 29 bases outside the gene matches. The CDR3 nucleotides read TGTGCCAGCAGCCTAAGTTTAAGAATTACGCGGGACAGGGAGATATGCTTTTCTGGAAACACCATATATTTT. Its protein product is CASSLSLRITRDREICFSGNTIYF.

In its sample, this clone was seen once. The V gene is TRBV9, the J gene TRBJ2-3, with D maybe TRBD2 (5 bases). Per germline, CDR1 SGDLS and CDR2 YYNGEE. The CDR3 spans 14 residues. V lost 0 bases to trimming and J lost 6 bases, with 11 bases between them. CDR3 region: CASSVEATGDTQYF. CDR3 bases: TGTGCCAGCAGCGTAGAAGCGACGGGGGATACGCAGTATTTT. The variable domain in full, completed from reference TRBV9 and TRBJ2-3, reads DSGVTQTPKHLITATGQRVTLRCSPRSGDLSVYWYQQSLDQGLQFLIQYYNGEERAKGNILERFSAQQFPDLHSELNLSSLELGDSALYFCASSVEATGDTQYFGPGTRLTVL.

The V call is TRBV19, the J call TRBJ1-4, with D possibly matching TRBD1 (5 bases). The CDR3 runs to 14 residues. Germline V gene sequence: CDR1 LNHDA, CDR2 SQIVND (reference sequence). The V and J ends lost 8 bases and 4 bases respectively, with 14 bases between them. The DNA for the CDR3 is TGTGCCAGTCGCCCCCGGGGGGGTAATGAAAAACTGTTTTTT. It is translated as CASRPRGGNEKLFF.

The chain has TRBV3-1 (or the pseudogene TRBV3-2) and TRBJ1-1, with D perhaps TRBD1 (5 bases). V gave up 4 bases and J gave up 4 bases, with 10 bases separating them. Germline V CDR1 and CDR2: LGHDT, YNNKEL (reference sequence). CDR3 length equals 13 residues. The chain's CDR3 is CASSPRQSTEAFF. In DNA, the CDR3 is TGTGCCAGCAGCCCACGACAGTCCACTGAAGCTTTCTTT.

The CDR3 nucleotides are TGTGCCAGCAGTTACTCCGGACAGGGGAATTCACCCCTCCACTTT. Translation: CASSYSGQGNSPLHF. The genes are TRBV6-5 and TRBJ1-6, with TRBD1 matching 9 bases. The CDR3 extends over 15 amino acids. Germline CDR1 reads MNHEY; CDR2 reads SVGAGI. Losses at the gene ends were 0 bases for V and 7 bases for J; bases not matched to a gene: 1.

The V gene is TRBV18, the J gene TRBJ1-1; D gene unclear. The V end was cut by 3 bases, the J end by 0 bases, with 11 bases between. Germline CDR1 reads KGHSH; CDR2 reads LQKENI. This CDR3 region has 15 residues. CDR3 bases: TGTGCCAGCTCACCGACCCCGGGAGTGAACACTGAAGCTTTCTTT. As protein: CASSPTPGVNTEAFF.

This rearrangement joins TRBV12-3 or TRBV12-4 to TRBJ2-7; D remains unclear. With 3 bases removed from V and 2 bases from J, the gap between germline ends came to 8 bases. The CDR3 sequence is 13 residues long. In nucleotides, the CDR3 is TGTGCCAGCAGTTTTTCCCGCGCCTACGAGCAGTACTTC. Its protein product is CASSFSRAYEQYF.

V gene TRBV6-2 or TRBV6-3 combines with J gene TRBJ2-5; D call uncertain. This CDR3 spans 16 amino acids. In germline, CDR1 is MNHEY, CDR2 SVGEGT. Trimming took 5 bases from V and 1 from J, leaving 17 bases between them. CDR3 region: CASSTPGVATQETQYF. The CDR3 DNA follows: TGTGCCAGCAGTACGCCCGGAGTGGCCACCCAAGAGACCCAGTACTTC.